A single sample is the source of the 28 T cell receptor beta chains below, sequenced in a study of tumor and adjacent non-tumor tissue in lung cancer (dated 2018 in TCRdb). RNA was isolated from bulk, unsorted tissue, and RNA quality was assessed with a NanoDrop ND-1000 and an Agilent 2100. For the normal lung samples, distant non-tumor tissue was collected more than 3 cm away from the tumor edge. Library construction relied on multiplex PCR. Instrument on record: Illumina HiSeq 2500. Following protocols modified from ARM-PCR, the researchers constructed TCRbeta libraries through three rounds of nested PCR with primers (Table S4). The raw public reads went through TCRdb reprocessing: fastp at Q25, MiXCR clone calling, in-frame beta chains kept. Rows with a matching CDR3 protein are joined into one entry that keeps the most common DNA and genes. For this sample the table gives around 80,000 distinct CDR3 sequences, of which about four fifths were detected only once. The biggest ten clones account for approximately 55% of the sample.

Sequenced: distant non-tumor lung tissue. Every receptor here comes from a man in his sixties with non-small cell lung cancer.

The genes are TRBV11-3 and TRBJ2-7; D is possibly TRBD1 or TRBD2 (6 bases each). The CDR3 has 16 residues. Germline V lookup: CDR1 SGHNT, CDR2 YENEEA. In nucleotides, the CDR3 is TGTGTCGGCAGCTTAGCCCGAGGGGGGCCCACCTACGAGCAGTACTTC. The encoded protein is CVGSLARGGPTYEQYF.

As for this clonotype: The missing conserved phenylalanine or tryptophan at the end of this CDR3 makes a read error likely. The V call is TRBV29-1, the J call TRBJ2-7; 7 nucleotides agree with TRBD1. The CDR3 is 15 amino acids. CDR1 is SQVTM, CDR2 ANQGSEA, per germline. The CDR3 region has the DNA TGCAACGTTGTTACGAGGGCAGGGGGAACCTACGAGCAGTACTTA. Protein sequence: CNVVTRAGGTYEQYL.

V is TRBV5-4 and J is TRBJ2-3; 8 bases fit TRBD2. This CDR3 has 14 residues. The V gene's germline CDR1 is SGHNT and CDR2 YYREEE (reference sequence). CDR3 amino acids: CVRGSGGYTDTQYF. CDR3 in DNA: TGTGTCAGAGGAAGCGGGGGCTACACAGATACGCAGTATTTT.

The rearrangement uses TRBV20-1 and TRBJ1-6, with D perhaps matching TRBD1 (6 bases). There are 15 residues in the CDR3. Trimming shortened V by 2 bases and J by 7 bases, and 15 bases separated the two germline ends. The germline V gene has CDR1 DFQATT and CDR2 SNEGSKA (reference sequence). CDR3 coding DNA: TGCAGTGCTAGATTCCCGTCAGGGGCGAATTCACCCCTCCACTTT. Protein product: CSARFPSGANSPLHF.

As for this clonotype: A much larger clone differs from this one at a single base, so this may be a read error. CDR3 loop: CVSRSGGQETQYF. In DNA, the CDR3 is TGTGTCAGCAGGTCGGGGGGCCAAGAGACCCAGTACTTC. V usage is TRBV6-5 and J usage is TRBJ2-5; 7 nucleotides align to TRBD2. The CDR3 extends over 13 amino acids. Per germline, CDR1 MNHEY and CDR2 SVGAGI.

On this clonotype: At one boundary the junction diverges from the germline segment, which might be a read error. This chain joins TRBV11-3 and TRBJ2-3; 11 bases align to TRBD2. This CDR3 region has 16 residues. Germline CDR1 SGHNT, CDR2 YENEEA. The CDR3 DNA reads TGTGCCAACAGCCTATTAGCGGGGGGGAGAACAGATACGCAGTATTTT. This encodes CANSLLAGGRTDTQYF.

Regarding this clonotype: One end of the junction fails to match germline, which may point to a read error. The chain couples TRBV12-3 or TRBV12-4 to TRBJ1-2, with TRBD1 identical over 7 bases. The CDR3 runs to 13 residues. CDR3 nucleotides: TGTGGCAGCAGTCCCGGGACAGAGCATGGCTACACTTTC. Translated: CGSSPGTEHGYTF.

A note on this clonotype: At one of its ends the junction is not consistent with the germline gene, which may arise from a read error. The CDR3 region has the DNA TGCCCCAGCAGCCAAGATTTAGTGAACAATGAGCAGTTCTTC. Amino acids: CPSSQDLVNNEQFF. The V gene is TRBV4-3, the J gene TRBJ2-1; no clear D. Germline V gives CDR1 LGHNA, CDR2 YSLEER. The CDR3 totals 14 residues.

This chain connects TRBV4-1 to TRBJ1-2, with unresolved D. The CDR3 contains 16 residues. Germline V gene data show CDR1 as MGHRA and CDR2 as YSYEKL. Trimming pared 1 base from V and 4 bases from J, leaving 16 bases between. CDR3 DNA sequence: TGCGCCAGCAGCCAAGCTGTCGGGCCGAATTCCTATGGCTACACCTTC. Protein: CASSQAVGPNSYGYTF.

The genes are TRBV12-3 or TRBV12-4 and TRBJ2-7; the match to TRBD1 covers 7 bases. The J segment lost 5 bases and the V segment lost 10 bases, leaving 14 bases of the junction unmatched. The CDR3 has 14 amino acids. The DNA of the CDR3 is TGTGCCATCGCGACCCGGACAGGCGCTAACGAGCAGTACTTC. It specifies CAIATRTGANEQYF.

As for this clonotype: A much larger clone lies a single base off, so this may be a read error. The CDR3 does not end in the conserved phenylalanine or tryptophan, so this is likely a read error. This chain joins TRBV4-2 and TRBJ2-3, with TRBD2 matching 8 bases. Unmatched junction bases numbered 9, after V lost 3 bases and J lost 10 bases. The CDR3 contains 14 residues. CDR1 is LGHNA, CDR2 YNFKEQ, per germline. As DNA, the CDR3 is TGTGCCAGCAGCCAGACCCCGGGGGGGCCTTCGCAGTATTAT. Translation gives CASSQTPGGPSQYY.

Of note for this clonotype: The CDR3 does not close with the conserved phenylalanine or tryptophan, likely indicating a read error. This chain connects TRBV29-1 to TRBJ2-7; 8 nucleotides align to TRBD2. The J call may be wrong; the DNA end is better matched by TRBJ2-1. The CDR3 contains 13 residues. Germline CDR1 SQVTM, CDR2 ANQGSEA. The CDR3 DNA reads TGCAGCGTTGAAGATCGGGAGGGATACGACCAGTTCTTA. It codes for CSVEDREGYDQFL.

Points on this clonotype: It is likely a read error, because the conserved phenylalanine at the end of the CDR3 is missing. The CDR3 reads CSVRPQGSDRSLLHL. The CDR3 DNA is TGCAGTGTTAGACCACAGGGGTCCGATAGGTCACTCCTCCACCTT. This chain joins TRBV20-1 and TRBJ1-6; TRBD1 matches at 7 bases. CDR3 length: 15 residues. CDR1 is DFQATT and CDR2 is SNEGSKA in the germline V gene (reference sequence).

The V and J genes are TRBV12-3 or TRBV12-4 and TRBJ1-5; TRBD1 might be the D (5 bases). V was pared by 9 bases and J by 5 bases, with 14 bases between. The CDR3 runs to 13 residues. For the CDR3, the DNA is TGTGCCAGTGGTTTACTCAGGGATCAGCCCCAGCATTTT. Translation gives CASGLLRDQPQHF.

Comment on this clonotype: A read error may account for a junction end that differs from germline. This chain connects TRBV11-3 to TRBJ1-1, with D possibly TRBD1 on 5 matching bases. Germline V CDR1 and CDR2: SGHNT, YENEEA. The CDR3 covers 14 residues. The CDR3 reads CASSLQNSDTEAFF. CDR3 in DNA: TGTGCCAGCAGCTTACAGAACTCGGACACTGAGGCTTTCTTT.

The CDR3 loop reads CASTVSENTEAFF. CDR3 nucleotides: TGTGCCAGCACCGTTTCCGAGAACACTGAAGCTTTCTTT. This chain joins TRBV6-6 and TRBJ1-1; D gene uncertain. The germline V gene has CDR1 MNHNY and CDR2 SVGAGI (reference sequence). This CDR3 contains 13 residues. Deletions cut 7 bases from V and 1 base from J, with 10 bases between.

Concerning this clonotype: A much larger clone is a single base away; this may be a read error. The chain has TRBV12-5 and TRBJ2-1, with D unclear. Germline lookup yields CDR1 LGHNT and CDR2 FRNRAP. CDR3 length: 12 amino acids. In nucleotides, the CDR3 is TGTGCTGGTGGTTTGGTACAGACGGAGCAGTTCTTC. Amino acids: CAGGLVQTEQFF.

The CDR3 reads CASSSTSKLGDTQYF. The CDR3 DNA reads as TGTGCCAGCAGCTCCACTAGCAAGCTGGGGGATACGCAGTATTTT. This chain connects TRBV5-6 to TRBJ2-3, with a tentative D call TRBD2 (6 bases). CDR1 is SGHDT and CDR2 is YYEEEE in the germline V gene. This CDR3 spans 15 amino acids. The V gene lost 3 bases and the J gene lost 6 bases, with 17 bases spanning the gap.

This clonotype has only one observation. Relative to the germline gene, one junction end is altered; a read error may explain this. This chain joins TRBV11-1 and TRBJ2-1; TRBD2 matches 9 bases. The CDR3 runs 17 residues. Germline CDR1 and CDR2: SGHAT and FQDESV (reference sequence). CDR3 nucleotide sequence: TGTGCCAGCAGCGTATCTCGGCCAGCGGGAGGTAACAATGAGCAGTTTTTC. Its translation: CASSVSRPAGGNNEQFF.

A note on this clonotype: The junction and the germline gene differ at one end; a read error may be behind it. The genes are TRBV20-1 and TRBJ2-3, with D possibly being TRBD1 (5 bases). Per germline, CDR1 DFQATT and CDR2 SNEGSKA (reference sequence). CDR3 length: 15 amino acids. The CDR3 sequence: CSASVEKRGPDMQYF. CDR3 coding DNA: TGCAGTGCTAGTGTGGAAAAAAGGGGTCCAGATATGCAGTATTTT.

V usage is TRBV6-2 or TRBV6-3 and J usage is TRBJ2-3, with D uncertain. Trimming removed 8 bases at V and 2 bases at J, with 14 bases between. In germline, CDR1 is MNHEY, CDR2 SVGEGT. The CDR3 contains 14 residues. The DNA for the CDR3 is TGTGCCAGCCGGCCTCACCTTTCCACAGATACGCAGTATTTT. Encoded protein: CASRPHLSTDTQYF.

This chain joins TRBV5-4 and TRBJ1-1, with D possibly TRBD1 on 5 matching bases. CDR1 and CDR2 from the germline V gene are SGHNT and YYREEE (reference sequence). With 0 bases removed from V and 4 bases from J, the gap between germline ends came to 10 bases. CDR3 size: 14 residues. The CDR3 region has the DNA TGTGCCAGCAGCTTGGGGGGGTTAGTCACTGAAGCTTTCTTT. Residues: CASSLGGLVTEAFF.

The chain's CDR3 is CRVSSRRNSPLHF. The CDR3 region has the DNA TGCAGAGTTAGTTCGCGCAGGAATTCACCCCTCCACTTT. V and J are TRBV20-1 and TRBJ1-6, with unresolved D. The CDR3 spans 13 residues. Germline lookup yields CDR1 DFQATT and CDR2 SNEGSKA (reference sequence).

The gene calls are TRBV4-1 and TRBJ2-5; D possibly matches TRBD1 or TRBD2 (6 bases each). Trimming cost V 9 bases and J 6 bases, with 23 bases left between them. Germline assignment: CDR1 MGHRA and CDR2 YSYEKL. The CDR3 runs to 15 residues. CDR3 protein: CASSYTSWGAQTQYF. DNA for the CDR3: TGCGCCAGTAGCTACACTAGCTGGGGGGCCCAGACCCAGTACTTC.

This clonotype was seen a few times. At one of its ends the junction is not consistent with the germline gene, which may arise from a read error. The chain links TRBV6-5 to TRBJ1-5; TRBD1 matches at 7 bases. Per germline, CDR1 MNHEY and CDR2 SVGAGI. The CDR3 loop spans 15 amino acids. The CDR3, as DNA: TGTGCCAGCAGTTACACGACAGGGAGCGATCAACCCCAGCGTTTT. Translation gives CASSYTTGSDQPQRF.

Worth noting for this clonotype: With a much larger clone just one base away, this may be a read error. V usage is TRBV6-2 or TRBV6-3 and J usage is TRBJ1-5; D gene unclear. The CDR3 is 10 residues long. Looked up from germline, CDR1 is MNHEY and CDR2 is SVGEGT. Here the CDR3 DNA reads TGTGCCAGTATTAATCGGCCCCAGCATTTT. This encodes CASINRPQHF.

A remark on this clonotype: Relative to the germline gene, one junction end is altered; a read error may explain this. Here the CDR3 reads CTSNLRAGITGELFF. CDR3 coding DNA: TGTACCAGCAACTTACGTGCAGGGATCACCGGGGAGCTGTTTTTT. This chain connects TRBV11-1 to TRBJ2-2, with a weak D call TRBD1 (5 bases). This CDR3 comprises 15 residues. Germline V CDR1 and CDR2: SGHAT, FQDESV (reference sequence).

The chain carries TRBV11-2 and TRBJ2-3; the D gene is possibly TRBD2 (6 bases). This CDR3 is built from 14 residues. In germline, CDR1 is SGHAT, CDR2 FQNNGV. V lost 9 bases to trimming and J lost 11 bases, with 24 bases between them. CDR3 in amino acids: CASSFLARGVQQYF. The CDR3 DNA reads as TGTGCCAGTAGTTTTCTAGCGAGGGGCGTTCAGCAGTATTTT.